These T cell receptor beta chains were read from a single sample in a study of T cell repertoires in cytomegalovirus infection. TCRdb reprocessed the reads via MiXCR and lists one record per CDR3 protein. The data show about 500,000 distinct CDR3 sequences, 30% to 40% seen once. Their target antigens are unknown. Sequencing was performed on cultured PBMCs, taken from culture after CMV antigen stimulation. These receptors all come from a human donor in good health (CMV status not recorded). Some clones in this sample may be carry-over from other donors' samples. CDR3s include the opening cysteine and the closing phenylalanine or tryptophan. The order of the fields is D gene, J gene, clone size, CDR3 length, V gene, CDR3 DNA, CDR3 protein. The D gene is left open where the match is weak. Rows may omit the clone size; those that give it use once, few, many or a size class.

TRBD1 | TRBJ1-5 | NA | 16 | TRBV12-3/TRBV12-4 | TGTGCCAGCAGCCATCACCAGGGGGGCGGCAATCAGCCCCAGCATTTT | CASSHHQGGGNQPQHF
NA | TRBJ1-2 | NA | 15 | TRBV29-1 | TGCAGCGTTGCGGGACACTCCACCGAAAGCTTCGGCTACACCTTC | CSVAGHSTESFGYTF
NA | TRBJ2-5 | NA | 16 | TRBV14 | TGTGCCAGCAGCCAGGAGCGGGTTTTTACCCAAGAGACCCAGTACTTC | CASSQERVFTQETQYF
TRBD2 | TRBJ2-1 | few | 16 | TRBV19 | TGTGCCAGTAGTCCCCTGACTAGCGGGATGAGGAATGAGCAGTTCTTC | CASSPLTSGMRNEQFF
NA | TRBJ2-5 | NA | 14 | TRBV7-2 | TGTGCCACCAGCTTCGGGACCACGCAAGAGACCCAGTACTTC | CATSFGTTQETQYF
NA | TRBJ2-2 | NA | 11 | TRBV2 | TGTGCCAGCGGGTCCACCGGGGAGCTGTTTTTT | CASGSTGELFF
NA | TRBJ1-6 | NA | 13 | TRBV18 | TGTGCCAGCTCACGCGGGGATAATTCACCCCTCCACTTT | CASSRGDNSPLHF
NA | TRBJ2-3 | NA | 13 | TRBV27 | TGTGCCAGCAGCCAATCCCGGAGAGATACGCAGTATTTT | CASSQSRRDTQYF
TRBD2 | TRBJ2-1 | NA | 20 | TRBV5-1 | TGCGCCAGCAGCCCCCGGACTAGCGGGGGTCTTTTCAGCTCCTACAATGAGCAGTTCTTC | CASSPRTSGGLFSSYNEQFF
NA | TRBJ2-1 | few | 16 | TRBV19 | TGTGCCAGTAGTACCCTGGGGCGGAATTTACTGTATGAGCAGTTCTTC | CASSTLGRNLLYEQFF
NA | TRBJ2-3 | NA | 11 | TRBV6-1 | TGTGCCAGCAGTATAGAAGATACGCAGTATTTT | CASSIEDTQYF
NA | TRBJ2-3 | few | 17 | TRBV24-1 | TGTGCCACCAGTGATCCATACAAGAGCGGGCGGACAGATACGCAGTATTTT | CATSDPYKSGRTDTQYF